This T cell receptor (beta chain) stems from a study of identical twins. General study results and limits: Twins shared beta out-of-frame sequences in excess, but this excess was weaker.

Only healthy Caucasians were included as donors. TCRdb redid the calling of the 5' RACE reads with MiXCR, one entry per CDR3 protein. The sample yields roughly 770,000 distinct CDR3 sequences, 15% to 20% seen once. This clonotype has just a few counts. Antigen unknown. This CDR3 region has 14 residues. Germline V gene sequence: CDR1 ENHRY, CDR2 SYGVKD. V gave up 5 bases and J gave up 9 bases; unmatched junction bases: 8. This same sample was also part of a study on T cells expressing NK-cell markers. From that second work: Out of eight donors sequenced, seven tested HCMV-seropositive and the remaining one seronegative. Among CD8+ T cells from about six donors, dominant NKG2C+ clonotypes accounted for about 1.0-8%.

The origin of this receptor is a woman younger than 35 in good health. The sample taken for sequencing was PBMCs. This chain joins TRBV10-3 and TRBJ2-1, with TRBD2 matching 9 bases. CDR3 amino acids: CAISWKAGGGEQFF. CDR3 DNA: TGTGCCATCAGTTGGAAGGCGGGAGGGGGTGAGCAGTTCTTC.